The 15 T cell receptor beta chains presented below share a single source sample, sequenced in a study of human T cells and chemical hapten exposure (dated by TCRdb to the early 2020s). Interpreted using the paper, the time point label stands for: pre-sensitization, week 0. The treatment or condition label, as the study defines it: therapeutic diphenylcyclopropenone sensitization with weekly scalp DPC. Libraries were constructed by RACE. The data were produced on a NextSeq 500. TCRdb trimmed the raw reads at Q25, called clones with MiXCR and kept productive beta chains. Identical CDR3 protein sequences are pooled into one entry, listed with their most common genes and DNA. Recorded for this sample are about 380,000 distinct CDR3 sequences; approximately 5% of them occurred a single time. Jointly, the top ten make up about 2.5% of the sample. The starting material was whole blood, obtained in connection with sensitization to the hapten diphenylcyclopropenone (DPC). The receptors stem from a woman aged 45-65 years with alopecia areata. Some clones in this sample may be carry-over from other donors' samples.

There are many counts of this clonotype. This chain links TRBV7-8 with TRBJ1-5; 7 nucleotides agree with TRBD1. V shed 1 base and J 3 bases; nucleotides not matched to a gene: 6. The CDR3 extends over 16 amino acids. Germline CDR1 SGHVS, CDR2 FQNEAQ. CDR3 sequence (DNA): TGTGCCAGCAGCTTAGATCCAGGGGGTAACAATCAGCCCCAGCATTTT. It is translated as CASSLDPGGNNQPQHF.

The chain links TRBV7-9 to TRBJ2-5; no reliable D call. The V gene lost 2 bases and the J gene lost 1 base, with 8 bases spanning the gap. From germline, CDR1 is SEHNR and CDR2 FQNEAQ (reference sequence). CDR3 length equals 14 residues. DNA for the CDR3: TGTGCCAGCAGCTTATCAGAGTTCCAAGAGACCCAGTACTTC. Residues: CASSLSEFQETQYF.

This clonotype appeared many times. The genes are TRBV5-1 and TRBJ1-6, with 10 bases aligning to TRBD1. The CDR3 has 15 amino acids. V lost 4 bases, J lost 5 bases, and 3 bases stayed unmatched. Germline CDR1 reads SGHRS; CDR2 reads YFSETQ. The CDR3 sequence is CASSSGQGDNSPLHF. CDR3 sequence (DNA): TGCGCCAGCAGCAGCGGACAGGGGGATAATTCACCCCTCCACTTT.

This clonotype was counted ten times or more. The gene calls are TRBV10-2 and TRBJ2-5; D gene uncertain. Trimming cost V 8 bases and J 0 bases, with 10 bases left between them. Per germline, CDR1 WSHSY and CDR2 SAAADI. The CDR3 is made up of 13 amino acids. This CDR3 is CASGFPYQETQYF. For the CDR3, the DNA is TGCGCCAGCGGTTTTCCGTACCAAGAGACCCAGTACTTC.

The sample holds many counts of this clonotype. The chain uses TRBV7-2 and TRBJ2-3, with D perhaps being TRBD1 or TRBD2 (5 bases each). Germline V gives CDR1 SGHTA, CDR2 FQGNSA. The CDR3 covers 15 residues. The V gene lost 5 bases and the J gene lost 8 bases, with 20 bases spanning the gap. The CDR3 is CASSLGSGTPPTQYF. In DNA form, the CDR3 reads TGTGCCAGCAGCCTGGGGTCAGGGACCCCACCTACGCAGTATTTT.

This clonotype was seen repeatedly, ten times or more. This chain links TRBV12-5 with TRBJ2-1; 10 nucleotides line up with TRBD2. Trimming cost V 5 bases and J 9 bases; bases outside gene matches: 10. CDR1 and CDR2 (germline): LGHNT, FRNRAP. The CDR3 runs to 15 residues. The CDR3 nucleotides are TGTGCTAGTGGTCCCTCGGGGGTAGCGGGAGGTGAGCAGTTCTTC. Its protein product is CASGPSGVAGGEQFF.

This clonotype showed up just a few times. The chain carries TRBV29-1 and TRBJ2-7; 14 bases line up with TRBD2. CDR1 is SQVTM, CDR2 ANQGSEA, per germline. This CDR3 contains 17 residues. V trimming: 0 bases; J trimming: 2 bases; junction bases outside the gene matches: 6. The CDR3 sequence is CSVEEPGLAGEPYEQYF. The DNA for the CDR3 is TGCAGCGTTGAAGAGCCGGGACTAGCGGGAGAACCCTACGAGCAGTACTTC.

The chain combines TRBV3-1 with TRBJ2-3, with D possibly being TRBD2 (6 bases). The CDR3 length is 13 residues. CDR1 is LGHDT and CDR2 is YNNKEL in the germline V gene (reference sequence). The ends were cut back, 1 base at V and 8 bases at J, with 10 bases in the middle. The CDR3 spells CASSQVGGVTQYF. The CDR3 nucleotides are TGTGCCAGCAGCCAAGTTGGAGGGGTTACGCAGTATTTT.

This clonotype appeared many times. The chain couples TRBV7-2 to TRBJ2-3, with 8 bases aligning to TRBD1. V shed 3 bases, J shed 4 bases, and the junction held 3 bases outside the gene matches. CDR3 length equals 14 residues. In germline, CDR1 is SGHTA, CDR2 FQGNSA. CDR3 sequence: CASSLSRGPDTQYF. The CDR3 DNA reads as TGTGCCAGCAGCTTGTCCAGGGGGCCAGATACGCAGTATTTT.

The chain employs TRBV11-2 and TRBJ2-7, with TRBD2 matching 7 bases. The CDR3 is made up of 15 amino acids. Germline V gene data show CDR1 as SGHAT and CDR2 as FQNNGV. The V segment lost 0 bases and the J segment 2 bases; nucleotides outside the gene matches: 4. Here the CDR3 DNA reads TGTGCCAGCAGCTTAGAATCTAGCGGCGCCTACGAGCAGTACTTC. Translation: CASSLESSGAYEQYF.

This clonotype occurred many times. J is TRBJ2-3 and V is TRBV14, with 8 bases that match TRBD2. Trimming removed 0 bases from V and 4 bases from J; junction bases left unmatched: 0. This CDR3 has 14 residues. Germline CDR1 and CDR2: SGHDN and FVKESK. The DNA for the CDR3 is TGTGCCAGCAGCCAAGAACTAGCGGCAGATACGCAGTATTTT. As protein: CASSQELAADTQYF.

This chain connects TRBV5-4 to TRBJ1-2; D uncertain. The V gene's germline CDR1 is SGHNT and CDR2 YYREEE (reference sequence). Trimming left V 0 bases short and J 0 bases short, with 12 bases between. The CDR3 is 16 amino acids. The CDR3 DNA sequence: TGTGCCAGCAGCTTGGGAGCGCGGACTGCTAACTATGGCTACACCTTC. Protein product: CASSLGARTANYGYTF.

At least ten counts were recorded for this clonotype. This chain connects TRBV11-2 to TRBJ2-1, with 10 nucleotides matching TRBD2. J was trimmed by 6 bases and V by 1 base; bases with no gene match: 0. CDR1 and CDR2 (germline): SGHAT, FQNNGV. The CDR3 runs to 14 residues. CDR3 sequence reads: CASSLGLAGNEQFF. CDR3 in DNA: TGTGCCAGCAGCTTAGGACTAGCGGGCAATGAGCAGTTCTTC. The full variable domain, its missing parts supplied by reference TRBV11-2 and TRBJ2-1, is EAGVAQSPRYKIIEKRQSVAFWCNPISGHATLYWYQQILGQGPKLLIQFQNNGVVDDSQLPKDRFSAERLKGVDSTLKIQPAKLEDSAVYLCASSLGLAGNEQFFGPGTRLTVL.

This clonotype has at least ten counts. V gene TRBV4-2 combines with J gene TRBJ1-2, with 12 bases aligning to TRBD1. The CDR3 is made up of 19 amino acids. The ends lost 4 bases at V and 4 bases at J; junction bases unmatched: 16. Germline CDR1 is LGHNA and CDR2 is YNFKEQ. For the CDR3, the DNA is TGTGCCAGCAGCCCCCACCCCGGGACAGGGGGCGCGGGAACCTATGGCTACACCTTC. Amino acid sequence: CASSPHPGTGGAGTYGYTF.

This clonotype was detected ten times or more. The V and J genes are TRBV4-2 and TRBJ1-2; D uncertain. The germline gives CDR1 LGHNA, CDR2 YNFKEQ. The CDR3 has 14 amino acids. V lost 1 base to trimming and J lost 2 bases, with 8 bases between them. For the CDR3, the DNA is TGTGCCAGCAGCCAAGTCCCTCCGAACTATGGCTACACCTTC. Its protein product is CASSQVPPNYGYTF.